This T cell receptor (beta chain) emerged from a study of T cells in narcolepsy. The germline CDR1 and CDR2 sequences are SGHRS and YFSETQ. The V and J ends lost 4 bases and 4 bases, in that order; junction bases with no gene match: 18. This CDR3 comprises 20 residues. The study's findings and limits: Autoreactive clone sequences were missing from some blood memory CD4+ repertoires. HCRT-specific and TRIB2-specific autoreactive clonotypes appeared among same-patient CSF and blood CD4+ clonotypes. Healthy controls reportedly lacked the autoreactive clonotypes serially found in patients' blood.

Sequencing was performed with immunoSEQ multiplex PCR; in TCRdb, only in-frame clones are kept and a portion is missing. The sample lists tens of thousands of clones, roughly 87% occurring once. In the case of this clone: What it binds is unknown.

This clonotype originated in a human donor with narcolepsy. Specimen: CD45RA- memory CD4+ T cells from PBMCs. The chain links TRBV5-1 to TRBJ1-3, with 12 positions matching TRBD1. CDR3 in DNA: TGCGCCAGCAGCCCCTCCGGGACAGGGGGCTTGGGACGCGGAGGAAACACCATATATTTT. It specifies CASSPSGTGGLGRGGNTIYF.